This T cell receptor (beta chain) comes out of a study of control samples from healthy donors and cancer patients. TCRdb keeps only in-frame clones here, not all; method: immunoSEQ multiplex PCR. The sample lists 150,000 to 200,000 clones; about 90% were seen once. This CDR3 contains 19 residues. V lost 4 bases and J lost 1; bases outside the gene matches: 10. Germline V gene lookup returns CDR1 SGHDN and CDR2 FVKESK. This chain connects TRBV14 to TRBJ2-2; 12 bases match TRBD1. This clonotype originated in a man aged 25 to 40 in good health. Sequencing was performed on blood. The CDR3: CASSPGQGAARMNTGELFF. For the CDR3, the DNA is TGTGCCAGCAGCCCGGGACAGGGGGCCGCCCGGATGAACACCGGGGAGCTGTTTTTT.